A few counts support the clone carrying this TCR beta chain. The sample originates from a study of T cells after yellow fever vaccination. TCRdb independently ran MiXCR on the 5' RACE reads; one entry per CDR3 protein. The sample consists of more than 300,000 distinct CDR3 sequences, approximately 4.3% of them appearing once. The sequence was obtained from a man younger than 35 who received the YFV17D yellow fever vaccine. Sequencing was performed on PBMCs, taken 15 days after the yellow fever booster vaccination.

CDR3 sequence reads: CASSSWDAYNEQFF. CDR3 coding DNA: TGCGCCAGCAGTAGCTGGGACGCCTACAATGAGCAGTTCTTC. The chain links TRBV5-1 to TRBJ2-1, with D perhaps TRBD1 or TRBD2 (5 bases each). V lost 5 bases to trimming and J lost 2 bases, with 11 bases between them. The germline V gene encodes CDR1 SGHRS and CDR2 YFSETQ. This CDR3 region has 14 residues.